Below, 30 T cell receptor beta chains from the same sample are listed, as sequenced in a study of shared clonotypes between healthy human individuals (dated by TCRdb to 2020 to 2021). Receptors were amplified or captured by the immunoSEQ multiplex PCR assay. The clones in this table, taken by TCRdb from immuneACCESS, are in-frame only. Not every clone is retained; where verified, under half of the shortfall comes from an unresolved V gene, and the cause of the rest is unknown. The sample records roughly 640,000 clones, roughly 70% of which are singletons. The ten largest clones add up to over 1.5% of the sample. Sequences were obtained from memory CD4+ T cells sorted from blood. Sample cell subset or site, as interpreted from the label and publication: CD45RA-negative fraction. All receptors derive from a woman aged 25 to 45 in good health.

This rearrangement joins TRBV7-2 to TRBJ1-2; no definite D call. The germline gives CDR1 SGHTA, CDR2 FQGNSA. CDR3 length: 14 residues. Trimming stripped 2 bases from V and 4 bases from J, with 11 bases between. CDR3 sequence reads: CASSLWSRSYGYTF. CDR3 nucleotides: TGTGCCAGCAGCTTATGGAGTCGTTCCTATGGCTACACCTTC.

This chain links TRBV5-1 with TRBJ2-2, with 11 positions matching TRBD2. V dropped 4 bases and J dropped 4; count of bases not matched to a gene: 6. In germline, CDR1 is SGHRS, CDR2 YFSETQ. The CDR3 sequence is 16 residues long. The CDR3 coding sequence is TGCGCCAGCAGCCAACTAGCGGGAGATGGCACCGGGGAGCTGTTTTTT. Encoded protein: CASSQLAGDGTGELFF.

The chain uses TRBV29-1 and TRBJ1-4; maybe TRBD1 (5 bases). The CDR3 sequence is 16 residues long. V lost 0 bases, J lost 7 bases, and 18 bases lay in between. In germline, CDR1 is SQVTM, CDR2 ANQGSEA. In DNA, the CDR3 is TGCAGCGTTGAAGACCCTACCGGGACCCTTGGTGAAAAACTGTTTTTT. As protein: CSVEDPTGTLGEKLFF.

As regards this clone: A single base separates this from a much larger clone, so it may be a read error. Within the sample, other DNA sequences also encode this same CDR3. The gene calls are TRBV30 and TRBJ1-2; weak D call: TRBD1 (6 bases). This CDR3 spans 13 amino acids. Germline V gene sequence: CDR1 GTSNPN, CDR2 SVGIG (reference sequence). V lost 0 bases and J 3 bases, leaving 8 bases between the germline ends. The CDR3 region has the DNA TGTGCCTGGAGTGTACAGGGTGACTATGGCTACACCTTC. It translates to CAWSVQGDYGYTF.

V gene TRBV28 combines with J gene TRBJ2-4, with D unclear. The CDR3 totals 15 residues. V gave up 3 bases and J gave up 7 bases, with 16 bases separating them. Per the germline V gene, CDR1 is MDHEN and CDR2 is SYDVKM. The CDR3 protein is CASSLGSMGWNIQYF. CDR3 DNA sequence: TGTGCCAGCAGTTTGGGTTCAATGGGGTGGAACATTCAGTACTTC.

This chain joins TRBV28 and TRBJ1-5; D remains ambiguous. With 2 bases removed from V and 9 bases from J, the gap between germline ends came to 8 bases. The CDR3 has 12 amino acids. Germline assignment: CDR1 MDHEN and CDR2 SYDVKM. The CDR3 DNA reads TGTGCCAGCAGTTTAAAAGGGCGGCCCCAGCATTTT. As protein: CASSLKGRPQHF.

V usage is TRBV18 and J usage is TRBJ2-2; unclear D gene. The CDR3 spans 13 residues. CDR1 and CDR2 from the germline V gene are KGHSH and LQKENI. Trimming cost V 3 bases and J 3 bases, with 5 bases left between them. The CDR3 here is CASSPTYTGELFF. DNA for the CDR3: TGTGCCAGCTCACCTACATACACCGGGGAGCTGTTTTTT.

The chain carries TRBV28 and TRBJ2-7; D may be TRBD1 or TRBD2 (5 bases each). Germline V CDR1 and CDR2: MDHEN, SYDVKM. This CDR3 comprises 14 residues. Trimming removed 5 bases from V and 4 bases from J, with 15 bases in between. The CDR3: CASSLSGQGYEQYF. In DNA form, the CDR3 reads TGTGCCAGCAGTCTGTCGGGGCAGGGTTACGAGCAGTACTTC. Together with reference TRBV28 and TRBJ2-7, the CDR3 gives the full variable domain: DVKVTQSSRYLVKRTGEKVFLECVQDMDHENMFWYRQDPGLGLRLIYFSYDVKMKEKGDIPEGYSVSREKKERFSLILESASTNQTSMYLCASSLSGQGYEQYFGPGTRLTVT.

Ten or more counts support this clone. The chain has TRBV19 and TRBJ2-6, with D possibly TRBD2 on 6 matching bases. Between the trimmed V and J ends, which lost 4 bases and 0 bases, there was a span of 25 bases. The CDR3 extends over 21 amino acids. The germline V gene has CDR1 LNHDA and CDR2 SQIVND (reference sequence). In DNA, the CDR3 is TGTGCCAGTAGTAACCTAAGAGGCACAGCGGGCGTAACCTCTGGGGCCAACGTCCTGACTTTC. This gives the protein CASSNLRGTAGVTSGANVLTF.

The V gene is TRBV10-2, the J gene TRBJ2-1, with 9 bases that match TRBD2. V shed 7 bases and J 2 bases; nucleotides not matched to a gene: 6. CDR3 length equals 15 residues. CDR1 and CDR2 from the germline V gene are WSHSY and SAAADI. CDR3 residues: CASKIPSGAYNEQFF. The CDR3 DNA reads TGCGCCAGCAAGATTCCTAGCGGGGCCTACAATGAGCAGTTCTTC.

Comments on this clone: The sample holds other DNA sequences that translate to the same CDR3. This rearrangement joins TRBV6-5 to TRBJ2-1; 13 bases match TRBD2. The germline V gene encodes CDR1 MNHEY and CDR2 SVGAGI. J lost 6 bases, V lost 6 bases, and 2 bases had no gene match. This CDR3 has 14 amino acids. In DNA, the CDR3 is TGTGCCAGCAGACGGACTAGCGGGAGCAATGAGCAGTTCTTC. Its translation: CASRRTSGSNEQFF.

The V and J genes are TRBV28 and TRBJ1-5; weak D call: TRBD1 (6 bases). The CDR3 has 15 residues. V was trimmed by 10 bases and J by 3 bases, leaving 19 bases between them. CDR1 and CDR2 (germline): MDHEN, SYDVKM. CDR3 nucleotide sequence: TGTGCCACCACTCCCGATGGGGGCTACAATCAGCCCCAGCATTTT. It codes for CATTPDGGYNQPQHF.

The chain uses TRBV19 and TRBJ1-3; no firm D call. V dropped 4 bases and J dropped 7 bases, with 14 bases sitting between them. This CDR3 region has 14 residues. Looked up from germline, CDR1 is LNHDA and CDR2 is SQIVND (reference sequence). DNA of the CDR3: TGTGCCAGTAGTAACAGCGACCTTGGGAACACCATATATTTT. Residues: CASSNSDLGNTIYF. The entire variable domain, with the rest obtained from reference TRBV19 and TRBJ1-3, is as follows: DGGITQSPKYLFRKEGQNVTLSCEQNLNHDAMYWYRQDPGQGLRLIYYSQIVNDFQKGDIAEGYSVSREKKESFPLTVTSAQKNPTAFYLCASSNSDLGNTIYFGEGSWLTVV.

The chain recombines TRBV18 with TRBJ2-1; TRBD2 is a possible D gene (6 bases). V shed 3 bases and J shed 5 bases, with 14 bases lying between them. CDR1 and CDR2 (germline): KGHSH, LQKENI. The CDR3 length is 15 residues. CDR3 residues: CASSPPGERNNEQFF. The CDR3 DNA reads as TGTGCCAGCTCACCCCCGGGGGAGCGGAACAATGAGCAGTTCTTC.

This clone has just a few counts. The genes are TRBV18 and TRBJ1-2; D is unresolved. Trimming pared 2 bases from V and 4 bases from J, leaving 8 bases between. CDR1 and CDR2 (germline): KGHSH, LQKENI. The CDR3 contains 13 residues. The CDR3 loop reads CASSPEGSYGYTF. The CDR3 DNA sequence: TGTGCCAGCTCACCAGAGGGATCCTATGGCTACACCTTC.

The chain couples TRBV27 to TRBJ2-1; D uncertain. V was trimmed by 4 bases and J by 5 bases, leaving 18 bases between them. The CDR3 has 16 residues. Germline-derived CDR1 and CDR2 are MNHEY and SMNVEV (reference sequence). The CDR3, as DNA: TGTGCCAGCAGTTCCTACTTGACCCAGCTGAACAATGAGCAGTTCTTC. Protein sequence: CASSSYLTQLNNEQFF.

The chain links TRBV28 to TRBJ2-7; 7 nucleotides line up with TRBD1. After removal of 10 bases from V and 3 bases from J, the junction contained 6 bases not matched to a gene. Germline-derived CDR1 and CDR2 are MDHEN and SYDVKM. CDR3 length: 12 residues. The CDR3 sequence: CATTGQIYEQYF. Written as DNA, the CDR3 is TGTGCCACCACGGGACAGATCTACGAGCAGTACTTC. The variable domain in full, completed from reference TRBV28 and TRBJ2-7, reads DVKVTQSSRYLVKRTGEKVFLECVQDMDHENMFWYRQDPGLGLRLIYFSYDVKMKEKGDIPEGYSVSREKKERFSLILESASTNQTSMYLCATTGQIYEQYFGPGTRLTVT.

The V gene is TRBV6-6, the J gene TRBJ1-1; D remains unclear. Trimming pared 8 bases from V and 1 base from J, leaving 5 bases between. CDR1 is MNHNY, CDR2 SVGAGI, per germline (reference sequence). CDR3 length: 11 residues. This chain's CDR3 is CASGRNTEAFF. The CDR3 nucleotides are TGTGCCAGCGGAAGGAACACTGAAGCTTTCTTT.

V gene TRBV19 combines with J gene TRBJ1-5, with D maybe TRBD1 (5 bases). Germline V gene data show CDR1 as LNHDA and CDR2 as SQIVND (reference sequence). The CDR3 has 17 amino acids. Trimming removed 5 bases at V and 2 bases at J, with 19 bases between. CDR3 DNA: TGTGCCAGTAGTGGGAGAAGGGAGGGGTCTCGCAATCAGCCCCAGCATTTT. Translating gives CASSGRREGSRNQPQHF. Looking up the rest from reference TRBV19 and TRBJ1-5 gives the full variable domain: DGGITQSPKYLFRKEGQNVTLSCEQNLNHDAMYWYRQDPGQGLRLIYYSQIVNDFQKGDIAEGYSVSREKKESFPLTVTSAQKNPTAFYLCASSGRREGSRNQPQHFGDGTRLSIL.

The chain has TRBV4-1 and TRBJ2-7; TRBD2 matches 9 bases. The CDR3 totals 14 residues. CDR1 is MGHRA, CDR2 YSYEKL, per germline. V trimming: 4 bases; J trimming: 6 bases; junction bases outside the gene matches: 7. For the CDR3, the DNA is TGCGCCAGCAGCCCCTTAGCGGGAGCGGCCGAGCAGTACTTC. It translates to CASSPLAGAAEQYF.

There are many counts of this clone. J is TRBJ2-7 and V is TRBV28; tentatively, D is TRBD1 or TRBD2 (5 bases each). Trimming pared 6 bases from V and 0 bases from J, leaving 24 bases between. The CDR3 is 18 residues long. Germline V gene sequence: CDR1 MDHEN, CDR2 SYDVKM. CDR3: CASRVVGQPRGLSYEQYF. In DNA form, the CDR3 reads TGTGCCAGCAGGGTGGTGGGGCAGCCAAGAGGGCTCTCCTACGAGCAGTACTTC. The full variable domain, rest sourced from reference TRBV28 and TRBJ2-7, is DVKVTQSSRYLVKRTGEKVFLECVQDMDHENMFWYRQDPGLGLRLIYFSYDVKMKEKGDIPEGYSVSREKKERFSLILESASTNQTSMYLCASRVVGQPRGLSYEQYFGPGTRLTVT.

The gene calls are TRBV4-1 and TRBJ2-1, with TRBD2 matching 7 bases. Germline lookup yields CDR1 MGHRA and CDR2 YSYEKL. This CDR3 contains 17 residues. Germline trimming cut 4 bases from V and 0 bases from J; bases unmatched to any gene: 9. This CDR3 reads CASSRTSGGSSYNEQFF. The DNA of the CDR3 is TGCGCCAGCAGCCGAACATCGGGCGGGAGCTCCTACAATGAGCAGTTCTTC.

The chain uses TRBV5-1 and TRBJ1-1; the match to TRBD1 covers 9 bases. Germline V gene sequence: CDR1 SGHRS, CDR2 YFSETQ. The CDR3 is made up of 17 amino acids. The J segment lost 0 bases and the V segment lost 5 bases, leaving 11 bases of the junction unmatched. The CDR3 nucleotides are TGCGCCAGCAGTTTACGGACAGGGGTCACCATGAACACTGAAGCTTTCTTT. Translated: CASSLRTGVTMNTEAFF.

This chain connects TRBV2 to TRBJ1-2; D is unresolved. Germline V gene sequence: CDR1 SNHLY, CDR2 FYNNEI. The V gene lost 3 bases and the J gene lost 1 base, with 9 bases spanning the gap. The CDR3 consists of 14 residues. The CDR3 bases are TGTGCCAGCAGTGAGTCTGGGAATAACTATGGCTACACCTTC. Translated: CASSESGNNYGYTF.

The J gene is TRBJ2-5, the V gene TRBV15; TRBD1 agrees at 11 bases. Germline-derived CDR1 and CDR2 are LNHNV and YYDKDF (reference sequence). There are 15 residues in the CDR3. Trimming removed 2 bases from V and 4 bases from J; junction bases left unmatched: 3. CDR3 loop: CATSRPGTGGETQYF. The CDR3 region has the DNA TGTGCCACCAGCAGACCCGGGACAGGGGGAGAGACCCAGTACTTC.

This sequence joins TRBV10-3 and TRBJ1-1; D is unclear. The ends were cut back, 0 bases at V and 0 bases at J, with 2 bases in the middle. The CDR3 sequence is 13 residues long. Germline V gives CDR1 ENHRY, CDR2 SYGVKD. The CDR3 protein is CAISESMNTEAFF. The CDR3 region has the DNA TGTGCCATCAGTGAGTCGATGAACACTGAAGCTTTCTTT.

Details on this clone: The same CDR3 is also encoded by other DNA sequences in this sample. The chain uses TRBV5-1 and TRBJ2-1; D perhaps matches TRBD1 (5 bases). The CDR3 is made up of 12 amino acids. V was shortened by 3 bases and J by 6 bases, with 7 bases between the two germline ends. Per germline, CDR1 SGHRS and CDR2 YFSETQ. The CDR3 DNA reads TGCGCCAGCAGCTCGCAGGGCAATGAGCAGTTCTTC. The encoded protein is CASSSQGNEQFF.

This clone was seen just once. This chain joins TRBV6-5 and TRBJ2-1; TRBD2 aligns across 9 bases. The CDR3 totals 15 residues. With V trimmed by 5 bases and J by 9 bases, 11 bases remained unmatched. Germline lookup yields CDR1 MNHEY and CDR2 SVGAGI. The CDR3 sequence: CASSTTSGLLGEQFF. Written as DNA, the CDR3 is TGTGCCAGCAGTACCACTAGCGGGTTGTTAGGTGAGCAGTTCTTC.

The rearrangement joins TRBV10-3 to TRBJ2-1, with TRBD2 matching 13 bases. Germline assignment: CDR1 ENHRY and CDR2 SYGVKD. CDR3 size: 18 residues. J gave up 4 bases and V 2 bases, and 8 bases lay outside the gene matches. The CDR3 protein is CAISELTGLAGKYNEQFF. The CDR3 region has the DNA TGTGCCATCAGTGAGCTTACGGGACTAGCGGGAAAATACAATGAGCAGTTCTTC.

Only a few counts were recorded for this clone. CDR3 nucleotide sequence: TGTGCCAGCACTTTCTCGCAGGACAGCACAGATACGCAGTATTTT. Amino acids: CASTFSQDSTDTQYF. The chain links TRBV28 to TRBJ2-3; D unresolved. Germline CDR1 MDHEN, CDR2 SYDVKM. This CDR3 spans 15 amino acids. Trimming removed 7 bases at V and 0 bases at J, with 14 bases between.